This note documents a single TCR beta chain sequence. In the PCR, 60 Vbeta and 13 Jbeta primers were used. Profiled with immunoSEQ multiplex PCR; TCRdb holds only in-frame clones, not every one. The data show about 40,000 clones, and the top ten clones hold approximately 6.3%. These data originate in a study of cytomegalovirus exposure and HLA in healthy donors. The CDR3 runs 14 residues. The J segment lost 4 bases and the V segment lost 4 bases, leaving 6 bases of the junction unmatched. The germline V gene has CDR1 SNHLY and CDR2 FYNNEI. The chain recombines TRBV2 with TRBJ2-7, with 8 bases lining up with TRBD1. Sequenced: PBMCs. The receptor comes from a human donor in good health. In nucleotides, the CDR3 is TGTGCCAGCAGTGCCGGGACAGGCGGGTACGAGCAGTACTTC. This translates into CASSAGTGGYEQYF.